Below, one T cell receptor beta chain is given with its context. This record comes from a study of T cell changes during pregnancy in multiple sclerosis. Profiled with immunoSEQ multiplex PCR; TCRdb holds only in-frame clones, not every one. The table records 35,000 to 50,000 clones, 87% of them present only once. CDR3 length: 15 amino acids. V dropped 5 bases and J dropped 8; count of bases not matched to a gene: 10. From germline, CDR1 is SEHNR and CDR2 FQNEAQ (reference sequence). Specimen: CD4+ T cells from peripheral blood mononuclear cells, collected after pregnancy. The TCR comes from a female donor with multiple sclerosis, enrolled in a pregnancy study. This sequence joins TRBV7-9 and TRBJ2-3, with TRBD2 matching over 10 bases. CDR3 coding DNA: TGTGCCAGCAGCCCAAGGCCTAGCGGGGGAGTTACGCAGTATTTT. It codes for CASSPRPSGGVTQYF.